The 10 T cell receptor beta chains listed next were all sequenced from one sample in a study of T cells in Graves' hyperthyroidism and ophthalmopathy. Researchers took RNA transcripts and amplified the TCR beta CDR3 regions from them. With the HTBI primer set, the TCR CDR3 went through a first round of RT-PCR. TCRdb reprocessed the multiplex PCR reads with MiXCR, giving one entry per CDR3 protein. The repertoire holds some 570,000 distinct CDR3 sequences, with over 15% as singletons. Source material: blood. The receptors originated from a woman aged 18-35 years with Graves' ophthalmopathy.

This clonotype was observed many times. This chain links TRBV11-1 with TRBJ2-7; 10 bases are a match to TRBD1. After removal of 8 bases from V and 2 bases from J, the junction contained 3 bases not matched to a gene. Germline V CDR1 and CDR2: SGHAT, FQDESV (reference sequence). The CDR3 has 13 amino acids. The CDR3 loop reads CASGQGGTYEQYF. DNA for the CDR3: TGTGCCAGCGGACAGGGGGGGACCTACGAGCAGTACTTC.

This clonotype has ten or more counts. The CDR3: CAWNEQGAQGYTF. DNA for the CDR3: TGTGCCTGGAACGAACAGGGGGCGCAGGGCTACACCTTC. The genes are TRBV30 and TRBJ1-2, with 9 bases identical to TRBD1. CDR1 and CDR2 (germline): GTSNPN, SVGIG (reference sequence). Trimming at V came to 4 bases and at J to 8 bases, leaving 8 bases not matched to a gene. CDR3 size: 13 residues.

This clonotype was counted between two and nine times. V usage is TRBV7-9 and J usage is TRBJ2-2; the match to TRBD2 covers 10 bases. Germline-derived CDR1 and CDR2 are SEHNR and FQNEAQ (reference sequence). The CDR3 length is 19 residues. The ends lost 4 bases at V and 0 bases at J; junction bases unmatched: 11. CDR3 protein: CASSSRTLAGLPNTGELFF. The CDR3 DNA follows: TGTGCCAGCAGCTCAAGGACACTAGCGGGGCTACCGAACACCGGGGAGCTGTTTTTT.

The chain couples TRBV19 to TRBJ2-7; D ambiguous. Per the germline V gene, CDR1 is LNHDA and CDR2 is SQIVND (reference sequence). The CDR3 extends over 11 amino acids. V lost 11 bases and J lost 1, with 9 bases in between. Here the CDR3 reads CACSRSYEQYF. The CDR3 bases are TGTGCCTGTTCTAGGTCCTACGAGCAGTACTTC.

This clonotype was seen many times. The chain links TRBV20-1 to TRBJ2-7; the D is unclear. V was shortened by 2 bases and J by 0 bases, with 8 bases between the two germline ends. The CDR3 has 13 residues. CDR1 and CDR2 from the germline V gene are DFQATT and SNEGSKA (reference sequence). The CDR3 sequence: CSARRESSYEQYF. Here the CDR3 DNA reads TGCAGTGCTAGAAGGGAAAGCTCCTACGAGCAGTACTTC.

CDR3 amino acids: CATSGSGTGFFSYNEQFF. CDR3 in DNA: TGTGCCACCAGTGGATCCGGGACAGGGTTTTTCTCCTACAATGAGCAGTTCTTC. V usage is TRBV24-1 and J usage is TRBJ2-1; 9 positions agree with TRBD1. CDR1 is KGHDR, CDR2 SFDVKD, per germline. V trimming: 5 bases; J trimming: 0 bases; junction bases outside the gene matches: 10. CDR3 length: 18 amino acids.

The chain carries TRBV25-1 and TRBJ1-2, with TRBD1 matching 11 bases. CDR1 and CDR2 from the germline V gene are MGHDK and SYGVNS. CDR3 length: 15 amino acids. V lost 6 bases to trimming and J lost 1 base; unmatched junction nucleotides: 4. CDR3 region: CASSGTGGDNYGYTF. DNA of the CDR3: TGTGCCAGCAGCGGGACAGGGGGGGATAACTATGGCTACACCTTC.

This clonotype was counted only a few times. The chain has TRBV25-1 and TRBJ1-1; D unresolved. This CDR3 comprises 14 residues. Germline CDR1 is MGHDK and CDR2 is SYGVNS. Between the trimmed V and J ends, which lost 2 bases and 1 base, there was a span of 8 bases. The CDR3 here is CASSEVQQNTEAFF. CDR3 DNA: TGTGCCAGCAGTGAAGTCCAACAGAACACTGAAGCTTTCTTT. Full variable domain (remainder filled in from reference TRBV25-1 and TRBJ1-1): EADIYQTPRYLVIGTGKKITLECSQTMGHDKMYWYQQDPGMELHLIHYSYGVNSTEKGDLSSESTVSRIRTEHFPLTLESARPSHTSQYLCASSEVQQNTEAFFGQGTRLTVV.

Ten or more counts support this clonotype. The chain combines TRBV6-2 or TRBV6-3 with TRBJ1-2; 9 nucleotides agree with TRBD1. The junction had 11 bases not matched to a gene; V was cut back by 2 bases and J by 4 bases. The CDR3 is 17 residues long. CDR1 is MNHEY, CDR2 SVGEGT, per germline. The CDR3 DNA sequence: TGTGCCAGCAGTTACCGGACCTATACAGGGGGCCCCTATGGCTACACCTTC. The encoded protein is CASSYRTYTGGPYGYTF.

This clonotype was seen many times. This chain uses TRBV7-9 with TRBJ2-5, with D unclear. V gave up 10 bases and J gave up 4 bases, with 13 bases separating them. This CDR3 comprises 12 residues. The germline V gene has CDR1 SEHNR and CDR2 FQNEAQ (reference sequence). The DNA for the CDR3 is TGTGCCACTTATTCATACGCAGAGACCCAGTACTTC. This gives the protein CATYSYAETQYF.